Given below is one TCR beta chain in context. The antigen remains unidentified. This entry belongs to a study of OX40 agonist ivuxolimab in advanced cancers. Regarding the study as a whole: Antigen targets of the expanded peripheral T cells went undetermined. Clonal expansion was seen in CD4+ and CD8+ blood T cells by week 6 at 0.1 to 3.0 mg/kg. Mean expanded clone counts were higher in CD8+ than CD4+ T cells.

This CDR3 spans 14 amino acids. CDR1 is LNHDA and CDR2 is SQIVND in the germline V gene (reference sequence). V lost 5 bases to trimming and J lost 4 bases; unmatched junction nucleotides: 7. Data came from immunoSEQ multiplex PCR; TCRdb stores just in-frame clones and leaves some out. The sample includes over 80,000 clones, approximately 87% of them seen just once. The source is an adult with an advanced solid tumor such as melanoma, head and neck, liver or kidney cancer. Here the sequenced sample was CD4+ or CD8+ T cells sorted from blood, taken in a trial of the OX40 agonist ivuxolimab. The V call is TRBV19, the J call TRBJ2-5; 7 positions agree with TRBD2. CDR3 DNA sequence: TGTGCCAGTAGTTTTGGGACTACCGGAGAGACCCAGTACTTC. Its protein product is CASSFGTTGETQYF.